These 9 T cell receptor beta chains share one sample of origin, sequenced in a study of control samples from healthy donors and cancer patients. The method was immunoSEQ multiplex PCR; TCRdb's version includes in-frame clones alone and lacks a portion of them. In the table there are roughly 54,000 clones, around 97% of which are singletons. The sample taken for sequencing was blood. The receptors were gathered from a woman under 40 in good health.

The rearrangement links TRBV11-1 to TRBJ2-5, with D perhaps given as TRBD1 or TRBD2 (5 bases each). The CDR3 loop spans 14 amino acids. Looked up from germline, CDR1 is SGHAT and CDR2 is FQDESV (reference sequence). With 5 bases removed from V and 1 base from J, the gap between germline ends came to 11 bases. CDR3: CASSQRGTQETQYF. The CDR3 DNA follows: TGTGCCAGCAGCCAACGTGGGACCCAAGAGACCCAGTACTTC.

The chain carries TRBV28 and TRBJ2-7; no clear D gene. This CDR3 contains 11 residues. V dropped 7 bases and J dropped 6 bases, with 10 bases sitting between them. Germline CDR1 MDHEN, CDR2 SYDVKM. The CDR3 loop reads CASNVGSEQYF. In DNA, the CDR3 is TGTGCCAGCAACGTGGGAAGCGAGCAGTACTTC.

The rearrangement uses TRBV4-2 and TRBJ2-7; tentative D call: TRBD2 (6 bases). V gave up 1 base and J gave up 4 bases, with 11 bases separating them. CDR1 and CDR2 from the germline V gene are LGHNA and YNFKEQ. CDR3 length: 14 residues. In nucleotides, the CDR3 is TGTGCCAGCAGCCAAGGGCGGGGAGCATACGAGCAGTACTTC. It specifies CASSQGRGAYEQYF.

The chain combines TRBV5-6 with TRBJ2-7, with TRBD2 matching 7 bases. This CDR3 region has 13 residues. V gave up 4 bases and J gave up 7 bases; unmatched junction bases: 8. Per germline, CDR1 SGHDT and CDR2 YYEEEE. CDR3 amino acids: CASSLGGSREQYF. CDR3 DNA sequence: TGTGCCAGCAGCCTGGGGGGGTCGAGGGAGCAGTACTTC.

V and J are TRBV6-1 and TRBJ1-5, with D hard to call. The ends were cut back, 3 bases at V and 0 bases at J, with 12 bases in the middle. Per the germline V gene, CDR1 is MNHNS and CDR2 is SASEGT. CDR3 length: 16 residues. As DNA, the CDR3 is TGTGCCAGCAGTGATATACCGCTCAATAGCAATCAGCCCCAGCATTTT. Translated: CASSDIPLNSNQPQHF.

The chain couples TRBV10-3 to TRBJ1-1; D unresolved. The CDR3 covers 13 residues. The germline V gene has CDR1 ENHRY and CDR2 SYGVKD. V lost 2 bases and J lost 4, with 8 bases in between. The DNA for the CDR3 is TGTGCCATCAGTGAGACGATGGCCACTGAAGCTTTCTTT. Translation gives CAISETMATEAFF.

The chain is built from TRBV28 and TRBJ1-6, with TRBD1 as a possible D gene (5 bases). V was cut by 5 bases and J by 4 bases, with 15 bases left in between. The V gene's germline CDR1 is MDHEN and CDR2 SYDVKM. This CDR3 is 16 amino acids long. CDR3 loop: CASSELRDQYNSPLHF. CDR3 nucleotides: TGTGCCAGCAGTGAACTCCGGGACCAGTATAATTCACCCCTCCACTTT.

The rearrangement uses TRBV10-1 and TRBJ2-2, with D possibly TRBD2 on 6 matching bases. Germline assignment: CDR1 WNHNN and CDR2 SYGVQD (reference sequence). The CDR3 loop spans 14 amino acids. Deletions cut 5 bases from V and 5 bases from J, with 12 bases between. The CDR3 bases are TGCGCCAGCAGTTATGGGGCGGGAACCGGGGAGCTGTTTTTT. It yields the protein CASSYGAGTGELFF.

This clone was seen once. This chain links TRBV28 with TRBJ1-2; TRBD1 is a possible D gene (5 bases). Germline-derived CDR1 and CDR2 are MDHEN and SYDVKM. Trimming stripped 2 bases from V and 1 base from J, with 14 bases between. The CDR3 runs 16 residues. The CDR3 DNA sequence: TGTGCCAGCAGTTTACCACGGGGGAAAATTAACTATGGCTACACCTTC. Translating gives CASSLPRGKINYGYTF.